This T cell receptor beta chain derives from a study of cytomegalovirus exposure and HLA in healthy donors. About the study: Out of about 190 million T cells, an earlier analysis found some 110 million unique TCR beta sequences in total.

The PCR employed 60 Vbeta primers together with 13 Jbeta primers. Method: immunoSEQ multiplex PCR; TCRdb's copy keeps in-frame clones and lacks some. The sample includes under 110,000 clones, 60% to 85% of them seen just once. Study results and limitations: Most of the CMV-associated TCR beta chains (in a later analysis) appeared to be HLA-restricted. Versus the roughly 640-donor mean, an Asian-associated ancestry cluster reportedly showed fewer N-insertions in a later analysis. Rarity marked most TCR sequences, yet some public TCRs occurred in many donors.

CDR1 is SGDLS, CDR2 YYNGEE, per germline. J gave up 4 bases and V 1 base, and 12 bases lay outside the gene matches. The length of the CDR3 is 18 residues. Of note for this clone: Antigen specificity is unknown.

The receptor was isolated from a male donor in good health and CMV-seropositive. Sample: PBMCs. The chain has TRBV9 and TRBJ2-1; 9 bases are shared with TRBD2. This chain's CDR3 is CASSVRPPATSGYNEQFF. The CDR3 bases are TGTGCCAGCAGCGTAAGACCACCCGCGACTAGCGGATACAATGAGCAGTTCTTC.